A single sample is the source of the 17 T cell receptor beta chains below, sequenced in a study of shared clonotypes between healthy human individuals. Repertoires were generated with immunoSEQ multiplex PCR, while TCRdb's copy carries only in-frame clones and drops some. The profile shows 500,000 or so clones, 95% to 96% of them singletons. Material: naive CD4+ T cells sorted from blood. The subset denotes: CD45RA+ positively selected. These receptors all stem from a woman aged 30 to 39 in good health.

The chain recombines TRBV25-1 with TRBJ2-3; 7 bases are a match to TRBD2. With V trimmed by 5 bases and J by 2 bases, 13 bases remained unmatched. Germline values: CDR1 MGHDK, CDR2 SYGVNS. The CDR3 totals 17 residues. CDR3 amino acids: CASSFPSGGRNTDTQYF. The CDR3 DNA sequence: TGTGCCAGCAGTTTCCCCTCGGGCGGGAGAAACACAGATACGCAGTATTTT.

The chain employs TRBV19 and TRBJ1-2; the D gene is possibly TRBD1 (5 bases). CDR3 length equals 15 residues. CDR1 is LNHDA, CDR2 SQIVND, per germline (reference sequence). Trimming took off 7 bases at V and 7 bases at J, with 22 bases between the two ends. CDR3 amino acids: CASIKGTAGTTGYTF. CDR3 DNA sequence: TGTGCCAGTATTAAGGGGACCGCCGGCACTACTGGCTACACCTTC.

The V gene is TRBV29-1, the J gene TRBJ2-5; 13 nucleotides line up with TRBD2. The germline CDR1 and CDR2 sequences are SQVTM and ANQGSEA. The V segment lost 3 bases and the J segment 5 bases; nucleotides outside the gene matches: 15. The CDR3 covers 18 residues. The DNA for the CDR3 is TGCAGCGTTGATCGGCTTCAAGGACTAGCGGGAGTAACGGAGACCCAGTACTTC. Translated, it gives CSVDRLQGLAGVTETQYF.

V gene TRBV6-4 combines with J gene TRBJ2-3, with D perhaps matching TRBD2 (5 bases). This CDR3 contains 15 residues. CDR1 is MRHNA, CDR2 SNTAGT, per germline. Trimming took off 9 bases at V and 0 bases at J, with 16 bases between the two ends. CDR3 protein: CARGGGRASTDTQYF. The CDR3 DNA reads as TGTGCCAGGGGCGGAGGCCGGGCTAGCACAGATACGCAGTATTTT.

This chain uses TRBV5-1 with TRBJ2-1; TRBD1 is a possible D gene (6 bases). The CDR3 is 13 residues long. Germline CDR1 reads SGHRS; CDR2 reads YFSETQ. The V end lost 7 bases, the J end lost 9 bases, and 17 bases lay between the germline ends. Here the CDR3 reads CASGGSWFGEQFF. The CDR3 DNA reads TGCGCCAGCGGGGGCTCCTGGTTTGGTGAGCAGTTCTTC.

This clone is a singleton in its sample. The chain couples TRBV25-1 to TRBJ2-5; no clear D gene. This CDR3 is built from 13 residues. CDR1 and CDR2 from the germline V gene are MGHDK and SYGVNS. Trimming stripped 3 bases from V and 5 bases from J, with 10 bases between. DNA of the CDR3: TGTGCCAGCAGTGAGGGGTCTAGGGAGACCCAGTACTTC. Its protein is CASSEGSRETQYF. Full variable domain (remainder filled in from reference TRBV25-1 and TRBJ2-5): EADIYQTPRYLVIGTGKKITLECSQTMGHDKMYWYQQDPGMELHLIHYSYGVNSTEKGDLSSESTVSRIRTEHFPLTLESARPSHTSQYLCASSEGSRETQYFGPGTRLLVL.

In nucleotides, the CDR3 is TGTGCCATCAGCTCCGGGACTAGCGGGATTCGCTCCTACAATGAGCAGTTCTTC. Amino acids: CAISSGTSGIRSYNEQFF. The V gene is TRBV10-3, the J gene TRBJ2-1; 13 positions match TRBD2. The CDR3 is 18 residues long. Germline V gene sequence: CDR1 ENHRY, CDR2 SYGVKD. V was clipped by 6 bases and J by 0 bases; unmatched bases: 8.

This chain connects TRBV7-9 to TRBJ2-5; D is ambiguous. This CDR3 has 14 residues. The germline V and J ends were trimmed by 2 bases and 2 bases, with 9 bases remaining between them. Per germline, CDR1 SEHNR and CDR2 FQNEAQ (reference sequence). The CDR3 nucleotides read TGTGCCAGCAGCTTAATCGTTCTTCAAGAGACCCAGTACTTC. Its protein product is CASSLIVLQETQYF.

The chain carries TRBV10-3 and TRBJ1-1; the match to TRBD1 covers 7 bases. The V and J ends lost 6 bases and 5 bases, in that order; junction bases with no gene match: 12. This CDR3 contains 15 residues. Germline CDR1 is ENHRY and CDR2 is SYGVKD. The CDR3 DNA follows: TGTGCCATCAGGGACCGACAGGGTGTCGGGACTGAAGCTTTCTTT. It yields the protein CAIRDRQGVGTEAFF.

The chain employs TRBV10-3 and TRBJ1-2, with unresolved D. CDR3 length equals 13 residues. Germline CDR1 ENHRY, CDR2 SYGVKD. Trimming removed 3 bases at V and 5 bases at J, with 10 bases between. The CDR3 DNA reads TGTGCCATCAGTGATGAGGGTTTGTATGGCTACACCTTC. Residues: CAISDEGLYGYTF.

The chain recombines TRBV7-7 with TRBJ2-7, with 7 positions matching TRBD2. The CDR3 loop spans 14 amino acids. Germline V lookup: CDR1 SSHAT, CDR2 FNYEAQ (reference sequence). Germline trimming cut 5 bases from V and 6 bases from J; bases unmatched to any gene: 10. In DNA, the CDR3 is TGTGCCAGCAGCCCTCAAGACAGCGGGGCCGAGCAGTACTTC. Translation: CASSPQDSGAEQYF.

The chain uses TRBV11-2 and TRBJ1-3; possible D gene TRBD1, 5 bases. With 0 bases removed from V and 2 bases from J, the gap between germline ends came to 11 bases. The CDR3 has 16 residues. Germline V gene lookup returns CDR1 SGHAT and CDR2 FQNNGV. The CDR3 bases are TGTGCCAGCAGCTTAGATAATGCGGGGCCTGGAAACACCATATATTTT. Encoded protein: CASSLDNAGPGNTIYF.

This CDR3 reads CASSPGKGARAEQFF. The CDR3 nucleotides read TGTGCCAGCTCACCCGGAAAAGGGGCGCGAGCCGAGCAGTTCTTC. J is TRBJ2-1 and V is TRBV18; maybe TRBD1 (5 bases). The CDR3 spans 15 residues. From germline, CDR1 is KGHSH and CDR2 LQKENI. V gave up 3 bases and J gave up 10 bases, with 19 bases separating them.

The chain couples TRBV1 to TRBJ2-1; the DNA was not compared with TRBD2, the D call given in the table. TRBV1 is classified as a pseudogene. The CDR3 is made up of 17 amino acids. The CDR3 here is CTSSPLGPTTAYNEQFF. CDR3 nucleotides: TGCACCAGCAGCCCACTAGGACCCACCACCGCGTACAATGAGCAGTTCTTC.

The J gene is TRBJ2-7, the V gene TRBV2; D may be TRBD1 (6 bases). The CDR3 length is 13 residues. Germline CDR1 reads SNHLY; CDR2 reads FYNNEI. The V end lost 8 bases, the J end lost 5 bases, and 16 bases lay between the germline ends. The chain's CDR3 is CASSRDKGHEQYF. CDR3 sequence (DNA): TGTGCCAGCTCCCGGGACAAGGGCCACGAGCAGTACTTC.

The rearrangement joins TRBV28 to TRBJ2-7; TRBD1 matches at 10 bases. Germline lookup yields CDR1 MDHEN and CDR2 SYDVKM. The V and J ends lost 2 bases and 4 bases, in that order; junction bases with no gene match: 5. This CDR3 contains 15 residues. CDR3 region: CASSLPDRGSYEQYF. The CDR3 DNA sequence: TGTGCCAGCAGTTTACCGGACAGGGGGTCTTACGAGCAGTACTTC.

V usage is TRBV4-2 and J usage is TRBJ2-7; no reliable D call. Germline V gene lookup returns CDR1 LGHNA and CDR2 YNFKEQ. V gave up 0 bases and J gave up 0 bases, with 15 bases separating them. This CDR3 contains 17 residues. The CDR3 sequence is CASSQDRDTSLSYEQYF. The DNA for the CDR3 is TGTGCCAGCAGCCAAGATCGCGACACTTCCCTCTCCTACGAGCAGTACTTC.